This T cell receptor (beta chain) originates from a study of cytomegalovirus exposure and HLA in healthy donors. Overall study: An early release of data contained around 80 million unique TCRs, which came from HLA-typed donors.

A word on this clone: What it binds is unknown.

Points from the study as a whole: When a later analysis was performed, an Asian-associated ancestry cluster reportedly had fewer N-insertions than the roughly 700-donor mean.

With 60 Vbeta and 13 Jbeta primers, the PCR was carried out. Clones were read by immunoSEQ multiplex PCR, and TCRdb kept only the in-frame ones, dropping some. The data show about 140,000 clones, around 80% seen once. Source material: PBMCs. The sequence came from a woman aged 40-49 years in good health and CMV-seronegative.

The CDR3 here is CASSHSSGTFNEQFF. The CDR3 nucleotides are TGTGCCAGCAGCCATTCTAGCGGCACCTTCAATGAGCAGTTCTTC. The chain employs TRBV7-3 and TRBJ2-1, with 7 bases fitting TRBD2. Germline CDR1 SGHTA, CDR2 FQGTGA. V lost 5 bases, J lost 6 bases, and 10 bases stayed unmatched. CDR3 size: 15 residues.